The 7 T cell receptor beta chains below all came from one sample that was sequenced in a study of blood T cell repertoires in COVID-19. Method: immunoSEQ multiplex PCR; TCRdb's copy keeps in-frame clones and lacks some. The sample carries over 110,000 clones, approximately 84% recorded once. The sequenced material came from PBMCs or T cells enriched from blood (not recorded which). These TCRs come from a man over 45 in a cohort exposed to, infected with or recovered from COVID-19 (not recorded which).

There are a few counts of this clone. This chain uses TRBV6-2 or TRBV6-3 with TRBJ2-7; 12 nucleotides align to TRBD2. The CDR3 consists of 15 residues. Germline-derived CDR1 and CDR2 are MNHEY and SVGEGT. With V trimmed by 5 bases and J by 4 bases, 6 bases remained unmatched. In DNA form, the CDR3 reads TGTGCCAGCAGTCTACCTACTAGCGGGAGGTACGAGCAGTACTTC. This encodes CASSLPTSGRYEQYF.

This clone appeared a few times. The CDR3 DNA is TGCGCCAGCAGCTTGGGAGGGTATAATTCACCCCTCCACTTT. Its protein is CASSLGGYNSPLHF. This chain connects TRBV5-1 to TRBJ1-6; D ambiguous. The germline V gene encodes CDR1 SGHRS and CDR2 YFSETQ. The CDR3 runs 14 residues. The V end lost 0 bases, the J end lost 4 bases, and 5 bases lay between the germline ends.

The rearrangement uses TRBV6-2 or TRBV6-3 and TRBJ1-5; no clear D. This CDR3 has 12 residues. Between the trimmed V and J ends, which lost 1 base and 8 bases, there was a span of 6 bases. The germline V gene encodes CDR1 MNHEY and CDR2 SVGEGT. Written as DNA, the CDR3 is TGTGCCAGCAGTTACTTCGGGGAGCCCCAGCATTTT. The encoded protein is CASSYFGEPQHF.

The chain uses TRBV15 and TRBJ2-2; weak D call: TRBD2 (5 bases). This CDR3 is 16 amino acids long. Germline V gene sequence: CDR1 LNHNV, CDR2 YYDKDF (reference sequence). Trimming took off 6 bases at V and 5 bases at J, with 19 bases between the two ends. The CDR3 reads CATRIRPQAVTGELFF. The CDR3 region has the DNA TGTGCCACCAGAATCAGGCCCCAAGCGGTAACCGGGGAGCTGTTTTTT. Combining the CDR3 with reference TRBV15 and TRBJ2-2 gives the whole variable domain DAMVIQNPRYQVTQFGKPVTLSCSQTLNHNVMYWYQQKSSQAPKLLFHYYDKDFNNEADTPDNFQSRRPNTSFCFLDIRSPGLGDTAMYLCATRIRPQAVTGELFFGEGSRLTVL.

The V call is TRBV27, the J call TRBJ1-5, with no clear D. V was trimmed by 6 bases and J by 0 bases, leaving 6 bases between them. There are 13 residues in the CDR3. Germline V gene sequence: CDR1 MNHEY, CDR2 SMNVEV (reference sequence). The CDR3 sequence is CASSGYSNQPQHF. The CDR3 DNA follows: TGTGCCAGCAGCGGTTATAGCAATCAGCCCCAGCATTTT.

The chain couples TRBV7-9 to TRBJ1-1; D is unclear. V was clipped by 3 bases and J by 1 base, with 3 bases between them. The germline V gene has CDR1 SEHNR and CDR2 FQNEAQ (reference sequence). CDR3 size: 12 residues. The DNA of the CDR3 is TGTGCCAGCAGCTTTCAGAACACTGAAGCTTTCTTT. Translating gives CASSFQNTEAFF.

The rearrangement joins TRBV18 to TRBJ1-1; D is unresolved. V was cut by 3 bases and J by 1 base, with 12 bases left in between. CDR3 size: 15 residues. Germline-derived CDR1 and CDR2 are KGHSH and LQKENI. The CDR3 region has the DNA TGTGCCAGCTCACCTGCGGGAGGGTCGAACACTGAAGCTTTCTTT. Protein sequence: CASSPAGGSNTEAFF.